The 20 T cell receptor beta chains given below trace back to one sample, sequenced in a study of T cell clusters in autoimmune cytopenias. TRB rearrangements were amplified by touch-down multiplex PCR with mixed TRB-A/B primers. TCRdb re-called the multiplex PCR reads; one entry per CDR3 protein, DNA not given. Its table lists approximately 16,000 distinct CDR3 sequences. TRB was amplified from 250 ng of peripheral blood genomic DNA per sample. The same sample was also used in a study of T cell repertoires in aging, cancer and after chemotherapy.

The source material was peripheral blood. The receptors stem from a human donor in good health.

The CDR3 sequence: CASSYAQGSPQETQYF. The chain uses TRBV6-4 and TRBJ2-5; TCRdb proposes TRBD2, but this gene call is untestable without DNA. The V gene's germline CDR1 is MRHNA and CDR2 SNTAGT. The CDR3 consists of 16 residues.

The chain combines TRBV5-4 with TRBJ2-7; the D call from TCRdb, TRBD2, cannot be confirmed without DNA. Germline lookup yields CDR1 SGHNT and CDR2 YYREEE (reference sequence). CDR3 size: 17 residues. CDR3 protein: CASSLKISGSFVYEQYF.

The chain uses TRBV6-2 or TRBV6-3 and TRBJ2-7; TCRdb indicates TRBD1, and absent DNA this call remains unverified. Germline loops: CDR1 MNHEY, CDR2 SVGEGT. The CDR3 is made up of 12 amino acids. This CDR3 reads CASFQGFAEQYF.

This chain uses TRBV6-2 or TRBV6-3 with TRBJ2-2. The CDR3 runs 13 residues. CDR1 is MNHEY, CDR2 SVGEGT, per germline. CDR3 loop: CASSYYGNGELFF.

This rearrangement joins TRBV11-3 to TRBJ1-6; TCRdb designates TRBD1, a call that cannot be tested without DNA. The CDR3 sequence is 15 residues long. Germline V gene lookup returns CDR1 SGHNT and CDR2 YENEEA. CDR3 protein: CASSSEGTGGSPLHF.

The genes are TRBV29-1 and TRBJ1-2; the TRBD1 assignment by TCRdb is unverifiable without DNA. The CDR3 contains 16 residues. Per the germline V gene, CDR1 is SQVTM and CDR2 is ANQGSEA. CDR3 sequence: CSVHLGSGNLNYGYTF.

The chain couples TRBV30 to TRBJ1-2; without DNA, the TCRdb call of TRBD1 cannot be checked. Looked up from germline, CDR1 is GTSNPN and CDR2 is SVGIG (reference sequence). The CDR3 consists of 12 residues. Here the CDR3 reads CAWNLGGYGYTF. The full variable domain, with the rest looked up from reference TRBV30 and TRBJ1-2, is SQTIHQWPATLVQPVGSPLSLECTVEGTSNPNLYWYRQAAGRGLQLLFYSVGIGQISSEVPQNLSASRPQDRQFILSSKKLLLSDSGFYLCAWNLGGYGYTFGSGTRLTVV.

The chain couples TRBV6-5 to TRBJ2-1; TCRdb calls TRBD1, which cannot be checked without DNA. Germline V gene data show CDR1 as MNHEY and CDR2 as SVGAGI. This CDR3 comprises 14 residues. CDR3 region: CASSYVGQGGEQFF.

The chain uses TRBV27 and TRBJ2-7; TCRdb gives TRBD2 as the D gene, but with no DNA this cannot be confirmed. The CDR3 runs 16 residues. Germline loops: CDR1 MNHEY, CDR2 SMNVEV (reference sequence). This CDR3 reads CASSSAGTRLSYEQYF.

The chain carries TRBV15 and TRBJ2-5. There are 14 residues in the CDR3. Germline CDR1 is LNHNV and CDR2 is YYDKDF (reference sequence). The CDR3 here is CATSGGGSQETQYF.

The rearrangement links TRBV11-3 to TRBJ2-1; as DNA is missing, the TRBD2 call by TCRdb cannot be tested. The germline V gene has CDR1 SGHNT and CDR2 YENEEA. CDR3 length: 16 amino acids. This chain's CDR3 is CASSSRTSGAGNEQFF.

J is TRBJ2-7 and V is TRBV5-4; TCRdb indicates TRBD2, and absent DNA this call remains unverified. The CDR3 totals 12 residues. CDR1 SGHNT and CDR2 YYREEE come from the germline V gene (reference sequence). The CDR3 is CASSLGEGEQYF.

The chain combines TRBV6-2 or TRBV6-3 with TRBJ2-1; with no DNA, the TCRdb D assignment of TRBD2 cannot be verified. Germline assignment: CDR1 MNHEY and CDR2 SVGEGT. This CDR3 has 16 residues. The CDR3 reads CASRYRTGTSDNEQFF.

V is TRBV5-4 and J is TRBJ2-1; checking the TCRdb D call of TRBD1 is not possible without DNA. This CDR3 comprises 13 residues. Germline lookup yields CDR1 SGHNT and CDR2 YYREEE (reference sequence). CDR3: CASRSWGGHEQFF.

The chain is built from TRBV6-5 and TRBJ2-3; as DNA is missing, the TRBD1 call by TCRdb cannot be tested. Looked up from germline, CDR1 is MNHEY and CDR2 is SVGAGI. CDR3 length: 14 amino acids. CDR3 sequence: CAGDRGGNTDTQYF.

J is TRBJ2-1 and V is TRBV5-1; TCRdb proposes TRBD1, but this gene call is untestable without DNA. The CDR3 extends over 16 amino acids. The germline V gene encodes CDR1 SGHRS and CDR2 YFSETQ. The CDR3 reads CASSSSAMGTVNEQFF.

The chain has TRBV5-4 and TRBJ2-5; the D call from TCRdb, TRBD1, cannot be confirmed without DNA. The CDR3 spans 15 residues. The germline gives CDR1 SGHNT, CDR2 YYREEE (reference sequence). The CDR3 protein is CASSFPGTGKETQYF.

In terms of frequency, this clonotype is medium-sized. The chain links TRBV29-1 to TRBJ2-7; TCRdb's assignment of TRBD1 cannot be checked, as there is no DNA. The CDR3 runs to 14 residues. The germline V gene encodes CDR1 SQVTM and CDR2 ANQGSEA. The CDR3 loop reads CSVGYGGGAYEQYF.

CDR3 in amino acids: CASSPPGTPKLNEQFF. This chain connects TRBV18 to TRBJ2-1; TCRdb returns TRBD1, unconfirmable since there is no DNA. The CDR3 covers 16 residues. Germline CDR1 and CDR2: KGHSH and LQKENI.

The chain carries TRBV5-6 and TRBJ2-7. The CDR3 totals 15 residues. Germline V lookup: CDR1 SGHDT, CDR2 YYEEEE. CDR3 loop: CASSLAVFVENEQYF. Full variable domain (rest looked up from reference TRBV5-6 and TRBJ2-7): DAGVTQSPTHLIKTRGQQVTLRCSPKSGHDTVSWYQQALGQGPQFIFQYYEEEERQRGNFPDRFSGHQFPNYSSELNVNALLLGDSALYLCASSLAVFVENEQYFGPGTRLTVT.